The next 32 T cell receptor beta chains were all read from a single sample in a study of cytomegalovirus exposure and HLA in healthy donors. Primers: 60 Vbeta forward and 13 Jbeta reverse. Profiled with immunoSEQ multiplex PCR; TCRdb holds only in-frame clones, not every one. The repertoire holds approximately 160,000 clones, with around four fifths as singletons. The sequenced sample was PBMCs. Receptors originate from a male donor in good health and CMV-seropositive.

The chain links TRBV6-1 to TRBJ1-1; maybe TRBD1 (6 bases). Trimming removed 2 bases from V and 0 bases from J, with 16 bases in between. CDR3 length: 17 residues. Per germline, CDR1 MNHNS and CDR2 SASEGT. The CDR3 reads CASSEWGRGRMNTEAFF. In DNA, the CDR3 is TGTGCCAGCAGTGAATGGGGCAGGGGCCGGATGAACACTGAAGCTTTCTTT.

The chain links TRBV18 to TRBJ1-2; 10 bases fit TRBD1. The trim removed 2 bases at V and 7 bases at J, leaving 4 bases unmatched. This CDR3 contains 14 residues. Germline CDR1 is KGHSH and CDR2 is LQKENI. CDR3 DNA: TGTGCCAGCTCACCAGACGGGACAGGGGCTGGCTACACCTTC. Protein: CASSPDGTGAGYTF.

The V gene is TRBV27, the J gene TRBJ2-3; 8 bases align to TRBD1. After removal of 5 bases from V and 5 bases from J, the junction contained 3 bases not matched to a gene. Germline V gives CDR1 MNHEY, CDR2 SMNVEV (reference sequence). The CDR3 runs to 13 residues. In nucleotides, the CDR3 is TGTGCCAGCAGTAGAGACAGGGGAGATACGCAGTATTTT. Amino acids: CASSRDRGDTQYF.

The rearrangement uses TRBV2 and TRBJ2-3, with TRBD1 matching 10 bases. Trimming cost V 3 bases and J 3 bases; bases outside gene matches: 3. Germline V gene data show CDR1 as SNHLY and CDR2 as FYNNEI. This CDR3 spans 15 amino acids. The CDR3 sequence is CASSEWDRGTDTQYF. The CDR3, as DNA: TGTGCCAGCAGTGAGTGGGACAGGGGTACAGATACGCAGTATTTT.

This clone was counted only a few times. Here the CDR3 DNA reads TGTGCCAGCAGCCCTGGACAGAGGGTGAATCAGCCCCAGCATTTT. It specifies CASSPGQRVNQPQHF. The chain couples TRBV7-3 to TRBJ1-5, with D perhaps TRBD1 (6 bases). Germline V gives CDR1 SGHTA, CDR2 FQGTGA. The CDR3 length is 15 residues. V was trimmed by 5 bases and J by 4 bases, leaving 15 bases between them.

The chain uses TRBV30 and TRBJ2-3; TRBD2 matches 9 bases. Trimming at V came to 4 bases and at J to 0 bases, leaving 2 bases not matched to a gene. The CDR3 spans 14 residues. Germline assignment: CDR1 GTSNPN and CDR2 SVGIG (reference sequence). The CDR3 nucleotides read TGTGCCTGGAACCTAGCGGGGAGCACAGATACGCAGTATTTT. Its translation: CAWNLAGSTDTQYF.

The chain joins TRBV7-3 to TRBJ1-1; 10 nucleotides line up with TRBD1. The V and J ends lost 6 bases and 4 bases, in that order; junction bases with no gene match: 5. The CDR3 has 14 amino acids. Germline CDR1 and CDR2: SGHTA and FQGTGA. The CDR3 spells CASSPRQGATEAFF. CDR3 nucleotides: TGTGCCAGCAGTCCCCGACAGGGGGCCACTGAAGCTTTCTTT.

This rearrangement joins TRBV15 to TRBJ2-4, with D unclear. With 8 bases removed from V and 3 bases from J, the gap between germline ends came to 17 bases. CDR3 size: 15 residues. Germline-derived CDR1 and CDR2 are LNHNV and YYDKDF (reference sequence). CDR3 protein: CATLNPHGGKNIQYF. As DNA, the CDR3 is TGTGCCACCCTAAACCCACACGGCGGCAAAAACATTCAGTACTTC.

This clone appeared a single time. The J gene is TRBJ2-3, the V gene TRBV5-4, with D possibly matching TRBD2 (6 bases). CDR3 length: 15 residues. From germline, CDR1 is SGHNT and CDR2 YYREEE (reference sequence). V was shortened by 6 bases and J by 0 bases, with 14 bases between the two germline ends. This CDR3 is CASNRVSGSTDTQYF. The CDR3 region has the DNA TGTGCCAGCAATCGAGTTAGCGGTAGCACAGATACGCAGTATTTT.

V and J are TRBV10-1 and TRBJ2-3; 11 bases are a match to TRBD2. The trim removed 3 bases at V and 8 bases at J, leaving 10 bases unmatched. Germline lookup yields CDR1 WNHNN and CDR2 SYGVQD (reference sequence). This CDR3 spans 16 amino acids. CDR3 in DNA: TGCGCCAGCAGTGACCCGGGACTAGCGGAGCACGGTACGCAGTATTTT. This translates into CASSDPGLAEHGTQYF.

The chain recombines TRBV18 with TRBJ1-4; D is unresolved. This CDR3 is 13 amino acids long. Trimming left V 10 bases short and J 2 bases short, with 11 bases between. Germline V CDR1 and CDR2: KGHSH, LQKENI. CDR3 sequence reads: CATSEQTNEKLFF. CDR3 in DNA: TGTGCCACATCAGAACAGACTAATGAAAAACTGTTTTTT.

The chain is built from TRBV11-1 and TRBJ2-7, with D perhaps TRBD1 (5 bases). Looked up from germline, CDR1 is SGHAT and CDR2 is FQDESV (reference sequence). There are 17 residues in the CDR3. Trimming pared 7 bases from V and 4 bases from J, leaving 26 bases between. The CDR3, as DNA: TGTGCCAGCACCCAAAACAGAGGTGGGGCCGGGCCGTACGAGCAGTACTTC. It codes for CASTQNRGGAGPYEQYF.

This clone was recorded only once. V is TRBV6-4 and J is TRBJ2-7, with D possibly being TRBD2 (6 bases). The CDR3 consists of 13 residues. Germline CDR1 and CDR2: MRHNA and SNTAGT. V was trimmed by 0 bases and J by 10 bases, leaving 13 bases between them. The CDR3 nucleotides are TGTGCCAGCAGTGACTCGAGGGACTCCCCTCAGTACTTC. Translation gives CASSDSRDSPQYF.

The chain couples TRBV19 to TRBJ2-3, with a weak D call TRBD2 (6 bases). Germline CDR1 reads LNHDA; CDR2 reads SQIVND (reference sequence). The CDR3 loop spans 15 amino acids. V gave up 5 bases and J gave up 0 bases, with 12 bases separating them. CDR3 protein: CASSAGLLSTDTQYF. The CDR3 nucleotides read TGTGCCAGTAGTGCGGGACTCCTAAGCACAGATACGCAGTATTTT.

The chain couples TRBV10-1 to TRBJ2-7, with 9 bases matching TRBD2. This CDR3 region has 16 residues. Trimming at V came to 0 bases and at J to 4 bases, leaving 7 bases not matched to a gene. Germline-derived CDR1 and CDR2 are WNHNN and SYGVQD (reference sequence). As DNA, the CDR3 is TGCGCCAGCAGTGAGTCAAGAGCGGGGGGCCCGTACGAGCAGTACTTC. It translates to CASSESRAGGPYEQYF.

This sequence joins TRBV19 and TRBJ2-6; D remains unclear. The CDR3 is 17 residues long. The germline V gene encodes CDR1 LNHDA and CDR2 SQIVND (reference sequence). V shed 4 bases and J shed 0 bases, with 13 bases lying between them. This CDR3 reads CASSTLVVSSGANVLTF. The CDR3 nucleotides are TGTGCCAGTAGTACTCTAGTGGTAAGCTCTGGGGCCAACGTCCTGACTTTC.

The CDR3 nucleotides read TGTGCCAGCAGTGACGGGGGGGCGTTCAATGAGCAGTTCTTC. It specifies CASSDGGAFNEQFF. The chain uses TRBV6-4 and TRBJ2-1, with D tentatively TRBD2 (7 bases). Trimming stripped 2 bases from V and 6 bases from J, with 11 bases between. There are 14 residues in the CDR3. The germline gives CDR1 MRHNA, CDR2 SNTAGT.

The chain uses TRBV7-2 and TRBJ1-2; 8 bases line up with TRBD1. The CDR3 covers 12 residues. V lost 5 bases and J lost 10; bases outside the gene matches: 6. Per germline, CDR1 SGHTA and CDR2 FQGNSA. The CDR3 loop reads CASSAWDRYYTF. Written as DNA, the CDR3 is TGTGCCAGCAGCGCCTGGGACAGGTACTACACCTTC.

This rearrangement joins TRBV19 to TRBJ1-3, with 8 bases fitting TRBD1. Per the germline V gene, CDR1 is LNHDA and CDR2 is SQIVND (reference sequence). This CDR3 spans 13 amino acids. V was pared by 4 bases and J by 7 bases, with 3 bases of the junction left unmatched. This CDR3 is CASSTRQGNTIYF. As DNA, the CDR3 is TGTGCCAGTAGTACGAGACAGGGGAACACCATATATTTT.

V and J are TRBV28 and TRBJ2-5; a possible D gene is TRBD1 (6 bases). The length of the CDR3 is 15 residues. V lost 5 bases and J 5 bases, leaving 18 bases between the germline ends. The germline V gene has CDR1 MDHEN and CDR2 SYDVKM. The CDR3, as DNA: TGTGCCAGCAGTAGGGTGGGGGCGGCCCGCGAGACCCAGTACTTC. Its translation is CASSRVGAARETQYF.

The gene calls are TRBV30 and TRBJ1-1; D is possibly TRBD1 (6 bases). Germline assignment: CDR1 GTSNPN and CDR2 SVGIG (reference sequence). V shed 4 bases and J shed 7 bases, with 10 bases lying between them. The CDR3 has 11 residues. This CDR3 reads CAWKGGREAFF. In DNA, the CDR3 is TGTGCCTGGAAGGGGGGGCGTGAAGCTTTCTTT.

This clone occurred a few times. The rearrangement links TRBV4-1 to TRBJ1-6; TRBD1 matches at 7 bases. CDR3 length: 16 residues. Germline CDR1 MGHRA, CDR2 YSYEKL. Trimming took 4 bases from V and 11 from J; bases not matched to a gene: 14. The CDR3 DNA reads TGCGCCAGCAGCCCCCATCGGCGACAGGGCTACACACCCCTCCACTTT. Translation gives CASSPHRRQGYTPLHF.

This chain joins TRBV9 and TRBJ2-2; no definite D call. Trimming took 1 base from V and 7 from J, leaving 5 bases between them. The CDR3 runs 12 residues. In germline, CDR1 is SGDLS, CDR2 YYNGEE. Here the CDR3 reads CASSVFNGELFF. The CDR3 bases are TGTGCCAGCAGCGTATTTAACGGGGAGCTGTTTTTT.

This sequence joins TRBV29-1 and TRBJ1-1; D is uncertain. There are 8 residues in the CDR3. The germline V gene has CDR1 SQVTM and CDR2 ANQGSEA. Trimming took 7 bases from V and 10 from J, leaving 7 bases between them. The CDR3 here is CSAGGAFF. The CDR3 coding sequence is TGCAGCGCCGGTGGAGCTTTCTTT.

The chain couples TRBV11-2 to TRBJ1-1; TRBD1 aligns across 9 bases. This CDR3 region has 18 residues. CDR1 is SGHAT, CDR2 FQNNGV, per germline. The ends lost 6 bases at V and 1 base at J; junction bases unmatched: 15. CDR3 sequence reads: CASSQGRTGVIRNTEAFF. CDR3 nucleotide sequence: TGTGCCAGCAGTCAAGGGCGGACAGGGGTCATTAGGAACACTGAAGCTTTCTTT. The whole variable domain, filled in from reference TRBV11-2 and TRBJ1-1, reads EAGVAQSPRYKIIEKRQSVAFWCNPISGHATLYWYQQILGQGPKLLIQFQNNGVVDDSQLPKDRFSAERLKGVDSTLKIQPAKLEDSAVYLCASSQGRTGVIRNTEAFFGQGTRLTVV.

V and J are TRBV19 and TRBJ2-7; 8 bases agree with TRBD1. The CDR3 sequence is 15 residues long. CDR1 and CDR2 (germline): LNHDA, SQIVND (reference sequence). V shed 7 bases and J 1 base; nucleotides not matched to a gene: 9. Here the CDR3 reads CASTPGGQGSYEQYF. CDR3 DNA sequence: TGTGCCAGTACCCCTGGCGGACAGGGTTCCTACGAGCAGTACTTC.

The genes are TRBV19 and TRBJ1-2; maybe TRBD1 (5 bases). Germline loops: CDR1 LNHDA, CDR2 SQIVND (reference sequence). The CDR3 covers 15 residues. V shed 1 base and J shed 7 bases, with 16 bases lying between them. The chain's CDR3 is CASSIAPRQGGGYTF. The CDR3 DNA is TGTGCCAGTAGTATAGCCCCGCGGCAGGGAGGTGGCTACACCTTC.

This rearrangement joins TRBV27 to TRBJ1-5; D gene uncertain. Trimming removed 9 bases from V and 5 bases from J, with 8 bases in between. This CDR3 comprises 11 residues. Per the germline V gene, CDR1 is MNHEY and CDR2 is SMNVEV (reference sequence). The CDR3 DNA sequence: TGTGCCAGAGAGTCCCATCAGCCCCAGCATTTT. Its translation: CARESHQPQHF.

The chain joins TRBV6-1 to TRBJ2-5; a weak D match, TRBD2 (5 bases). The J call may be in error: the DNA end matches TRBJ2-7 better. This CDR3 region has 15 residues. Germline V gene data show CDR1 as MNHNS and CDR2 as SASEGT. The CDR3 spells CASSTRAGGAYEQYF. The CDR3 DNA follows: TGTGCCAGCAGTACTAGGGCAGGAGGCGCCTACGAGCAGTACTTC.

V and J are TRBV2 and TRBJ1-6, with D uncertain. V lost 2 bases to trimming and J lost 3 bases, with 17 bases between them. Germline V gives CDR1 SNHLY, CDR2 FYNNEI. The CDR3 has 18 residues. DNA for the CDR3: TGTGCCAGCAGTGAACACCGAATCTGGGAGAGCTATAATTCACCCCTCCACTTT. Translating it yields CASSEHRIWESYNSPLHF.

This clone showed up just once. Here the CDR3 reads CASRVQAGSSPLHF. The CDR3, as DNA: TGTGCCAGTAGGGTACAGGCAGGGTCTTCACCCCTCCACTTT. The chain couples TRBV19 to TRBJ1-6; TRBD1 might be the D (5 bases). V was cut by 6 bases and J by 9 bases, with 15 bases left in between. This CDR3 has 14 amino acids. Germline V gene sequence: CDR1 LNHDA, CDR2 SQIVND (reference sequence). The whole variable domain, filled in from reference TRBV19 and TRBJ1-6, reads DGGITQSPKYLFRKEGQNVTLSCEQNLNHDAMYWYRQDPGQGLRLIYYSQIVNDFQKGDIAEGYSVSREKKESFPLTVTSAQKNPTAFYLCASRVQAGSSPLHFGNGTRLTVT.

The genes are TRBV19 and TRBJ1-2; D unresolved. The CDR3 totals 14 residues. Trimming removed 4 bases from V and 3 bases from J, with 12 bases in between. CDR1 is LNHDA, CDR2 SQIVND, per germline (reference sequence). As DNA, the CDR3 is TGTGCCAGTAGTACGTTTCGACTGGACTATGGCTACACCTTC. It specifies CASSTFRLDYGYTF.